The 20 T cell receptor beta chains below come from one sample, sequenced in a study of spatial heterogeneity in lung cancer. Noted time point: sample taken at primary tumor resection. In each case, whole RNA from tumor, nontumor lung or frozen PBMC was sequenced unsorted. Via MiXCR, TCRdb re-called the 5' RACE reads, giving one row per CDR3 protein. The sample includes about 7,100 distinct CDR3 sequences, around 5% of them seen just once. The sequencing here drew on PBMCs, taken at surgery. Source of these receptors: a male donor with early-stage non-small cell lung cancer.

This clonotype appeared many times. V usage is TRBV19 and J usage is TRBJ2-7, with D possibly TRBD1 on 6 matching bases. CDR1 and CDR2 from the germline V gene are LNHDA and SQIVND (reference sequence). This CDR3 spans 14 amino acids. Trimming cost V 1 base and J 2 bases, with 9 bases left between them. The CDR3 protein is CASSIGPGAYEQYF. The CDR3, as DNA: TGTGCCAGTAGTATAGGTCCAGGGGCCTACGAGCAGTACTTC.

Only a few counts were recorded for this clonotype. A junction boundary mismatches the germline segment, possibly from a read error. This rearrangement joins TRBV6-2 or TRBV6-3 to TRBJ1-2; possible D gene TRBD1, 5 bases. Germline CDR1 and CDR2: MNHEY and SVGEGT. The CDR3 consists of 16 residues. The CDR3 DNA is TGTGTCAGCAGGGCGGGTTCGACAGCGTCTAACTATGGCTACACCTTC. This gives the protein CVSRAGSTASNYGYTF.

The genes are TRBV27 and TRBJ2-2, with D perhaps TRBD1 or TRBD2 (5 bases each). V lost 8 bases and J 2 bases, leaving 18 bases between the germline ends. The length of the CDR3 is 16 residues. Per the germline V gene, CDR1 is MNHEY and CDR2 is SMNVEV (reference sequence). The CDR3 spells CASGSLGTENTGELFF. In DNA form, the CDR3 reads TGTGCCAGCGGATCGCTAGGGACGGAAAACACCGGGGAGCTGTTTTTT.

This clonotype was recorded many times. The gene calls are TRBV20-1 and TRBJ2-5; perhaps TRBD1 as D (8 bases). The CDR3 spans 16 residues. CDR1 DFQATT and CDR2 SNEGSKA come from the germline V gene (reference sequence). V lost 6 bases to trimming and J lost 4 bases, with 24 bases between them. The CDR3 DNA reads as TGCAGTGCCATAGACGACCGGACAGGGAGGGGAGAGACCCAGTACTTC. It is translated as CSAIDDRTGRGETQYF.

This clonotype was counted at least ten times. The V gene is TRBV6-1, the J gene TRBJ2-7; D remains ambiguous. The ends were cut back, 7 bases at V and 4 bases at J, with 11 bases in the middle. The germline gives CDR1 MNHNS, CDR2 SASEGT. This CDR3 region has 12 residues. DNA of the CDR3: TGTGCCAGCACCCTAACAGAGTACGAGCAGTACTTC. This sequence encodes CASTLTEYEQYF.

In this sample, this clonotype turned up many times. This chain connects TRBV13 to TRBJ2-7; D remains ambiguous. The V gene's germline CDR1 is PRHDT and CDR2 FYEKMQ (reference sequence). V was shortened by 0 bases and J by 0 bases, with 12 bases between the two germline ends. The CDR3 contains 16 residues. CDR3 residues: CASSLGGYLSSYEQYF. The CDR3 nucleotides read TGTGCCAGCAGCTTAGGCGGATACTTAAGCTCCTACGAGCAGTACTTC. Full variable domain (rest looked up from reference TRBV13 and TRBJ2-7): AAGVIQSPRHLIKEKRETATLKCYPIPRHDTVYWYQQGPGQDPQFLISFYEKMQSDKGSIPDRFSAQQFSDYHSELNMSSLELGDSALYFCASSLGGYLSSYEQYFGPGTRLTVT.

This rearrangement joins TRBV6-6 to TRBJ2-7, with D maybe TRBD1 (6 bases). Per germline, CDR1 MNHNY and CDR2 SVGAGI (reference sequence). With 6 bases removed from V and 1 base from J, the gap between germline ends came to 13 bases. This CDR3 spans 14 amino acids. The CDR3 DNA is TGTGCCAGCAGACTCGGACAGATTTCCTACGAGCAGTACTTC. Amino acids: CASRLGQISYEQYF.

This clonotype has at least ten counts. This chain uses TRBV5-1 with TRBJ2-7, with D possibly TRBD1 on 5 matching bases. The germline gives CDR1 SGHRS, CDR2 YFSETQ. The CDR3 covers 15 residues. V lost 9 bases, J lost 4 bases, and 23 bases lay in between. The CDR3 DNA reads TGCGCCACCCTACTATTTCCAGGGCAAACGTACGAGCAGTACTTC. Amino acid sequence: CATLLFPGQTYEQYF.

This clonotype was counted ten times or more. The rearrangement joins TRBV6-1 to TRBJ2-3, with 9 bases lining up with TRBD2. This CDR3 has 15 amino acids. CDR1 and CDR2 from the germline V gene are MNHNS and SASEGT. V trimming: 10 bases; J trimming: 1 base; junction bases outside the gene matches: 9. The CDR3 region is CATERAGGRTDTQYF. The DNA of the CDR3 is TGTGCCACCGAGAGGGCGGGAGGGCGCACAGATACGCAGTATTTT.

The sample holds many counts of this clonotype. V usage is TRBV27 and J usage is TRBJ2-7; unclear D gene. CDR3 length: 12 amino acids. CDR1 and CDR2 from the germline V gene are MNHEY and SMNVEV (reference sequence). V gave up 7 bases and J gave up 0 bases, with 7 bases separating them. The CDR3 loop reads CASMLPSYEQYF. In DNA, the CDR3 is TGTGCCAGCATGTTACCCTCCTACGAGCAGTACTTC.

This clonotype was detected many times. J is TRBJ2-7 and V is TRBV12-3 or TRBV12-4, with 9 bases aligning to TRBD1. V gave up 4 bases and J gave up 11 bases; unmatched junction bases: 3. The CDR3 has 11 amino acids. CDR3 region: CASSSRDREYF. The CDR3 DNA reads TGTGCCAGCAGTTCCCGGGACAGGGAGTACTTC.

This clonotype was seen at least ten times. This sequence joins TRBV7-2 and TRBJ2-2, with TRBD1 identical over 8 bases. This CDR3 has 15 residues. V gave up 7 bases and J gave up 3 bases; unmatched junction bases: 7. CDR1 and CDR2 (germline): SGHTA, FQGNSA. The CDR3: CASKGQVGDTGELFF. CDR3 DNA: TGTGCCAGCAAGGGACAGGTTGGAGACACCGGGGAGCTGTTTTTT.

This clonotype was detected ten times or more. V is TRBV7-9 and J is TRBJ2-3; 12 bases are a match to TRBD2. This CDR3 is built from 15 residues. Germline-derived CDR1 and CDR2 are SEHNR and FQNEAQ (reference sequence). V shed 5 bases and J 5 bases; nucleotides not matched to a gene: 5. The CDR3 sequence: CASSELAGGGDTQYF. The CDR3 DNA follows: TGTGCCAGCAGCGAACTAGCGGGGGGTGGAGATACGCAGTATTTT.

This clonotype was observed a handful of times. The chain combines TRBV4-3 with TRBJ2-3; TRBD2 matches at 16 bases. The CDR3 sequence is 16 residues long. Germline V CDR1 and CDR2: LGHNA, YSLEER. The V and J ends lost 0 bases and 10 bases, in that order; junction bases with no gene match: 4. The CDR3 DNA follows: TGCGCCAGCAGCCAAGATAGGGGACTAGCGGGAGGGCCGCAGTATTTT. Residues: CASSQDRGLAGGPQYF.

This clonotype occurred many times. V usage is TRBV10-3 and J usage is TRBJ2-5; TRBD1 aligns across 8 bases. Germline trimming cut 11 bases from V and 5 bases from J; bases unmatched to any gene: 10. Germline V gives CDR1 ENHRY, CDR2 SYGVKD. The CDR3 totals 13 residues. As DNA, the CDR3 is TGTGCCTCAAGGACAGGGCCTGGCGAGACCCAGTACTTC. This encodes CASRTGPGETQYF.

There are many counts of this clonotype. This chain uses TRBV18 with TRBJ1-1; D is perhaps TRBD1 (6 bases). The germline gives CDR1 KGHSH, CDR2 LQKENI. The length of the CDR3 is 18 residues. The V gene lost 1 base and the J gene lost 1 base, with 19 bases spanning the gap. CDR3 DNA sequence: TGTGCCAGCTCACCACGCGGGACAACAAAAAGCGGGAACACTGAAGCTTTCTTT. This sequence encodes CASSPRGTTKSGNTEAFF.

This clonotype was seen ten or more times. The genes are TRBV7-2 and TRBJ2-2; TRBD2 aligns across 9 bases. This CDR3 comprises 16 residues. Per germline, CDR1 SGHTA and CDR2 FQGNSA. The V segment lost 1 base and the J segment 6 bases; nucleotides outside the gene matches: 6. As DNA, the CDR3 is TGTGCCAGCAGCTTAGACCCGGCTAGCGGGGCCGGGGAGCTGTTTTTT. Its protein product is CASSLDPASGAGELFF.

The table lists this clonotype with many counts. The chain uses TRBV5-1 and TRBJ2-3, with 10 bases fitting TRBD2. Trimming removed 4 bases from V and 1 base from J; junction bases left unmatched: 15. CDR3 size: 19 residues. CDR1 SGHRS and CDR2 YFSETQ come from the germline V gene. CDR3 loop: CASSPQGGLARRGTDTQYF. Here the CDR3 DNA reads TGCGCCAGCAGCCCGCAGGGGGGACTAGCGAGAAGGGGCACAGATACGCAGTATTTT.

By sample share, this clonotype is medium-sized (0.01 to 0.1%). The chain combines TRBV5-1 with TRBJ2-7; D is undetermined. This CDR3 comprises 14 residues. With 0 bases removed from V and 1 base from J, the gap between germline ends came to 8 bases. Per germline, CDR1 SGHRS and CDR2 YFSETQ. Here the CDR3 reads CASSLGLSSYEQYF. In DNA, the CDR3 is TGCGCCAGCAGCTTGGGACTGTCTTCCTACGAGCAGTACTTC. Full variable domain (rest looked up from reference TRBV5-1 and TRBJ2-7): KAGVTQTPRYLIKTRGQQVTLSCSPISGHRSVSWYQQTPGQGLQFLFEYFSETQRNKGNFPGRFSGRQFSNSRSEMNVSTLELGDSALYLCASSLGLSSYEQYFGPGTRLTVT.

As regards this clonotype: A much larger clonotype is one base distant, so this may be a read error. The chain combines TRBV10-1 with TRBJ2-1; TRBD2 matches 10 bases. The V gene end was trimmed by 5 bases and the J gene end by 8 bases; junction bases not matched to a gene: 3. From germline, CDR1 is WNHNN and CDR2 SYGVQD (reference sequence). This CDR3 is built from 13 residues. CDR3 bases: TGCGCCAGCAGTCCTAGCGGGAGACATGAGCAGTTCTTC. Its protein product is CASSPSGRHEQFF.